This TCR beta chain was identified in a study of blood T cell repertoires in COVID-19. Study summary: There were acute and convalescent COVID-19 samples, and they came from the United States, Italy and Spain.

This clone was picked up a small number of times. Seattle's cohort entered during active infection and was followed longitudinally. Using immunoSEQ multiplex PCR, the repertoire was profiled, and TCRdb retains in-frame clones only, with some absent. This table has 250,000 or so clones, around 87% appearing once. J lost 4 bases, V lost 1 base, and 5 bases had no gene match. The CDR3 loop spans 16 amino acids. Looked up from germline, CDR1 is LGHDT and CDR2 is YNNKEL (reference sequence). The specimen sequenced was peripheral blood. The sequence was obtained from a woman aged 55 to 70 with COVID-19, enrolled during active disease. The chain employs TRBV3-1 (or the pseudogene TRBV3-2) and TRBJ2-3; 10 bases are a match to TRBD1. This CDR3 reads CASSQVDRGYADTQYF. The CDR3 DNA follows: TGTGCCAGCAGCCAAGTGGACAGGGGGTATGCAGATACGCAGTATTTT.